This TCR beta chain was recorded in a study of shared clonotypes between healthy human individuals. Points from the study as a whole: Only blood samples were collected, and tissue repertoires likely differ.

This table comes from immunoSEQ multiplex PCR, and its TCRdb copy is limited to in-frame clones, with some not included. The data contain approximately 2,000,000 clones, 85% to 95% of them singletons. Concerning this clone itself: What it binds is not known.

CDR3 length: 16 amino acids. Germline V gene sequence: CDR1 LGHNA, CDR2 YNFKEQ. V trimming: 2 bases; J trimming: 4 bases; junction bases outside the gene matches: 6. Naive CD4+ cells were CD45RA-selected; the remaining cells were memory. The sample comprised naive CD4+ T cells from PBMCs. Subset: CD45RA+ positively selected. The clonotype originates from a man aged 18 to 30 in good health. Some clones in this sample may be carry-over from other donors' samples. The chain combines TRBV4-2 with TRBJ2-7, with 12 bases that match TRBD2. CDR3 sequence reads: CASSQQPGLAGYEQYF. In nucleotides, the CDR3 is TGTGCCAGCAGCCAACAACCGGGACTAGCGGGTTACGAGCAGTACTTC.